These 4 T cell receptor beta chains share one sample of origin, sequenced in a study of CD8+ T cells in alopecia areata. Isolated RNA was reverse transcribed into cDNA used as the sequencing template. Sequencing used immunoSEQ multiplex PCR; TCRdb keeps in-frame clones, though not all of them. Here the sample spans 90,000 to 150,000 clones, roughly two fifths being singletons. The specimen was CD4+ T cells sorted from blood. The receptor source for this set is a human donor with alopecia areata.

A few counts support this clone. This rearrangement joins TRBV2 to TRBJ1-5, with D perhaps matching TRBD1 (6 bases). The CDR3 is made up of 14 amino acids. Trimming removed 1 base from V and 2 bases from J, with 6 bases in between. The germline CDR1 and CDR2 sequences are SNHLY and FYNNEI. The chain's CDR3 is CASSEDRGNQPQHF. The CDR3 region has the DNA TGTGCCAGCAGTGAAGACAGGGGCAATCAGCCCCAGCATTTT.

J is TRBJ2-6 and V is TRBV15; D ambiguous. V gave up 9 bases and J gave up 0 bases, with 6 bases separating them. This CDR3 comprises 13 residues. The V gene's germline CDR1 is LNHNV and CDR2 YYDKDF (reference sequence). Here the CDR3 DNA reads TGTGCCACTTCGAGCTCTGGGGCCAACGTCCTGACTTTC. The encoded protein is CATSSSGANVLTF.

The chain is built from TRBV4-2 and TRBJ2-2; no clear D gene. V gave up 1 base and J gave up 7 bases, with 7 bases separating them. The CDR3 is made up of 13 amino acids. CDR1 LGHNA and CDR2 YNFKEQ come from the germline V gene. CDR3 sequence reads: CASSQVQNGELFF. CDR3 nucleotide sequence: TGTGCCAGCAGCCAAGTACAAAACGGGGAGCTGTTTTTT.

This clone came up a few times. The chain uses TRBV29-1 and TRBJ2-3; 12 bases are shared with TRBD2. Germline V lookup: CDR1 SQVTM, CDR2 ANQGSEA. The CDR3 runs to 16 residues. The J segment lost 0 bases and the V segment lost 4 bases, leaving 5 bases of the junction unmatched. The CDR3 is CSVVTSGRSSTDTQYF. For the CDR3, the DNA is TGCAGCGTTGTTACTAGCGGGAGGTCTAGCACAGATACGCAGTATTTT.